Shown below are 10 T cell receptor beta chains from a single sample sequenced in a study of persistence of HIV-infected CD4 T cells. The stimulus was an HIV-1 Gag 15-mer peptide pool, about 1 ug/peptide/mL. CD40L/CD69 double-negative CD45RO-high memory CD4+ T cells were collected. Sequencing used immunoSEQ version 4 in survey mode. TCRdb keeps only in-frame clones here, not all; method: immunoSEQ multiplex PCR. The table shows some 40,000 clones, with over 65% occurring only once. These receptors lack a known antigen. Sequenced material: cultured CD4+ T cells from PBMCs, taken from a patient who received antiretroviral therapy. These receptor sequences come from an adult with HIV. The donor label of this sample is uncertain.

This clone was seen just once. The chain joins TRBV4-1 to TRBJ1-5; D possibly corresponds to TRBD1 (6 bases). The germline gives CDR1 MGHRA, CDR2 YSYEKL. This CDR3 spans 15 amino acids. The ends were cut back, 3 bases at V and 7 bases at J, with 16 bases in the middle. Here the CDR3 reads CASSQESQGRQPQHF. CDR3 nucleotides: TGCGCCAGCAGCCAGGAATCACAGGGTCGGCAGCCCCAGCATTTT.

The genes are TRBV6-5 and TRBJ1-2; 7 bases agree with TRBD1. The V gene's germline CDR1 is MNHEY and CDR2 SVGAGI. The junction had 9 bases not matched to a gene; V was cut back by 6 bases and J by 8 bases. This CDR3 has 13 amino acids. The CDR3 loop reads CASRRTGVQGYTF. As DNA, the CDR3 is TGTGCCAGCAGACGAACAGGGGTACAGGGCTACACCTTC.

This rearrangement joins TRBV10-1 to TRBJ2-5; possibly TRBD1 for D (5 bases). Germline lookup yields CDR1 WNHNN and CDR2 SYGVQD (reference sequence). V lost 0 bases to trimming and J lost 7 bases, with 15 bases between them. CDR3 length: 15 residues. DNA of the CDR3: TGCGCCAGCAGTGAGTCGTGGCAGGGCCAGGGGACCCAGTACTTC. Protein sequence: CASSESWQGQGTQYF.

Only one count was recorded for this clone. The chain carries TRBV7-8 and TRBJ1-1; D is undetermined. Germline V CDR1 and CDR2: SGHVS, FQNEAQ. This CDR3 contains 11 residues. Trimming removed 2 bases at V and 4 bases at J, with 2 bases between. The CDR3 DNA is TGTGCCAGCAGCTTAAGCACTGAAGCTTTCTTT. This encodes CASSLSTEAFF.

The V gene is TRBV7-2, the J gene TRBJ2-2, with D possibly matching TRBD1 (5 bases). V was cut by 2 bases and J by 0 bases, with 7 bases left in between. Germline CDR1 reads SGHTA; CDR2 reads FQGNSA. CDR3 length equals 15 residues. For the CDR3, the DNA is TGTGCCAGCAGCTTATTACAGGCGAACACCGGGGAGCTGTTTTTT. Amino acid sequence: CASSLLQANTGELFF. The variable domain in full, with the rest retrieved from reference TRBV7-2 and TRBJ2-2, is GAGVSQSPSNKVTEKGKDVELRCDPISGHTALYWYRQSLGQGLEFLIYFQGNSAPDKSGLPSDRFSAERTGGSVSTLTIQRTQQEDSAVYLCASSLLQANTGELFFGEGSRLTVL.

V usage is TRBV28 and J usage is TRBJ2-7; 9 bases agree with TRBD1. The CDR3 loop spans 15 amino acids. The germline gives CDR1 MDHEN, CDR2 SYDVKM. With 7 bases clipped from V and 4 bases from J, the junction kept 11 bases outside the gene matches. CDR3 loop: CASIRGTGRKYEQYF. CDR3 coding DNA: TGTGCCAGCATTAGGGGGACAGGGCGAAAGTACGAGCAGTACTTC. The full variable domain, rest sourced from reference TRBV28 and TRBJ2-7, is DVKVTQSSRYLVKRTGEKVFLECVQDMDHENMFWYRQDPGLGLRLIYFSYDVKMKEKGDIPEGYSVSREKKERFSLILESASTNQTSMYLCASIRGTGRKYEQYFGPGTRLTVT.

The chain joins TRBV19 to TRBJ2-1; D possibly corresponds to TRBD2 (5 bases). Trimming shortened V by 5 bases and J by 0 bases, and 11 bases separated the two germline ends. Per germline, CDR1 LNHDA and CDR2 SQIVND (reference sequence). This CDR3 contains 15 residues. CDR3 amino acids: CASSSGGSSYNEQFF. The CDR3 DNA sequence: TGTGCCAGTAGTTCCGGTGGGAGCTCCTACAATGAGCAGTTCTTC.

This chain joins TRBV10-3 and TRBJ2-7; D remains unclear. Trimming left V 8 bases short and J 3 bases short, with 8 bases between. CDR1 and CDR2 (germline): ENHRY, SYGVKD. The CDR3 contains 11 residues. The CDR3 reads CAILNSYEQYF. For the CDR3, the DNA is TGTGCCATCCTCAACAGCTACGAGCAGTACTTC.

V usage is TRBV27 and J usage is TRBJ2-7; 8 bases agree with TRBD1. This CDR3 spans 16 amino acids. Trimming took 6 bases from V and 0 from J; bases not matched to a gene: 10. Germline loops: CDR1 MNHEY, CDR2 SMNVEV (reference sequence). CDR3 bases: TGTGCCAGCAGCCGCACTCTTGGACAGGGCTCCTACGAGCAGTACTTC. Protein product: CASSRTLGQGSYEQYF.

The chain recombines TRBV5-1 with TRBJ1-6; no clear D gene. The ends were cut back, 4 bases at V and 8 bases at J, with 13 bases in the middle. CDR3 size: 14 residues. Germline lookup yields CDR1 SGHRS and CDR2 YFSETQ. The CDR3 loop is CASSPLDWDSPLHF. The CDR3 DNA reads TGCGCCAGCAGCCCGTTGGACTGGGATTCACCCCTCCACTTT. Filled out from reference TRBV5-1 and TRBJ1-6, the complete variable domain reads KAGVTQTPRYLIKTRGQQVTLSCSPISGHRSVSWYQQTPGQGLQFLFEYFSETQRNKGNFPGRFSGRQFSNSRSEMNVSTLELGDSALYLCASSPLDWDSPLHFGNGTRLTVT.